The 29 T cell receptor beta chains below were found in one sample sequenced in a study of T cells in Graves' hyperthyroidism and ophthalmopathy (dated by TCRdb to between 2018 and 2020). The receptor library was made with multiplex PCR. The reads were generated on an Illumina HiSeq 2000. TCR beta CDR3 regions were amplified from RNA transcripts. The first round of RT-PCR for the TCR CDR3 was performed with the HTBI primer set and the Qiagen OneStep RT-PCR kit. The public sequencing data were trimmed at Q25 with fastp and processed into clonotypes with MiXCR by TCRdb, which kept only in-frame beta chains. Each CDR3 protein gets just one entry, which takes the most common genes and DNA from the rows behind it. The sample yields about 700,000 distinct CDR3 sequences; roughly 15% were counted once. Clones ranked in the top ten supply 10% of the sample. Source material: blood. These receptor sequences come from a young woman with Graves' hyperthyroidism.

This clonotype was detected ten times or more. This chain uses TRBV20-1 with TRBJ2-3, with TRBD2 identical over 7 bases. The CDR3 runs 13 residues. Germline values: CDR1 DFQATT, CDR2 SNEGSKA (reference sequence). Unmatched junction bases numbered 7, after V lost 6 bases and J lost 4 bases. In DNA, the CDR3 is TGCAGTGCCCCGGGGAGGGGCGCAGATACGCAGTATTTT. Residues: CSAPGRGADTQYF.

This clonotype has at least ten counts. The CDR3 region is CASSLVHGNTEAFF. Here the CDR3 DNA reads TGTGCCAGCAGCTTAGTCCATGGGAACACTGAAGCTTTCTTT. The V call is TRBV7-2, the J call TRBJ1-1; no clear D gene. CDR1 is SGHTA and CDR2 is FQGNSA in the germline V gene. V dropped 1 base and J dropped 1 base, with 7 bases sitting between them. The CDR3 consists of 14 residues.

The chain couples TRBV18 to TRBJ2-3, with D possibly being TRBD1 (6 bases). Trimming removed 2 bases from V and 5 bases from J, with 14 bases in between. The germline V gene encodes CDR1 KGHSH and CDR2 LQKENI. CDR3 length: 15 residues. CDR3 in amino acids: CASSPKQGLGDTQYF. DNA of the CDR3: TGTGCCAGCTCACCAAAACAGGGTTTGGGAGATACGCAGTATTTT.

This clonotype came up many times. J is TRBJ2-3 and V is TRBV6-1, with 9 nucleotides matching TRBD2. Trimming at V came to 6 bases and at J to 6 bases, leaving 13 bases not matched to a gene. CDR1 is MNHNS, CDR2 SASEGT, per germline. This CDR3 is built from 16 residues. CDR3 in amino acids: CASSQGGSGRMDTQYF. The DNA of the CDR3 is TGTGCCAGCAGCCAGGGGGGTAGCGGGAGAATGGATACGCAGTATTTT.

With regard to this clonotype: A much bigger clone sits one base away, suggesting this may be a read error. The J gene is TRBJ2-2, the V gene TRBV6-1; TRBD2 agrees at 10 bases. The germline V gene encodes CDR1 MNHNS and CDR2 SASEGT. The CDR3 has 19 residues. The CDR3 region is CSSAHRGSGRMMNTGELFF. CDR3 nucleotides: TGTTCCAGCGCCCACCGGGGTAGCGGGAGGATGATGAACACCGGGGAGCTGTTTTTT.

This clonotype was seen at least ten times. Here the CDR3 DNA reads TGTGCCAGCACCGTTACAGGGACCGGCTACACCTTC. This codes for CASTVTGTGYTF. The chain joins TRBV7-9 to TRBJ1-2, with a tentative D call TRBD1 (6 bases). Trimming shortened V by 7 bases and J by 8 bases, and 14 bases separated the two germline ends. CDR1 is SEHNR, CDR2 FQNEAQ, per germline (reference sequence). This CDR3 is 12 amino acids long.

The V and J genes are TRBV24-1 and TRBJ2-2; unclear D gene. Per germline, CDR1 KGHDR and CDR2 SFDVKD. CDR3 length: 18 amino acids. V shed 3 bases and J shed 4 bases, with 20 bases lying between them. CDR3 sequence: CATSDPHGPGSFTGELFF. The CDR3, as DNA: TGTGCCACCAGTGATCCCCATGGACCAGGAAGCTTCACCGGGGAGCTGTTTTTT.

There are a few counts of this clonotype. This sequence may be a read error, since a much larger clone differs from it by one base. V gene TRBV7-9 combines with J gene TRBJ2-5, with TRBD2 identical over 10 bases. V lost 8 bases, J lost 7 bases, and 19 bases stayed unmatched. This CDR3 region has 17 residues. Per the germline V gene, CDR1 is SEHNR and CDR2 is FQNEAQ (reference sequence). The CDR3 region has the DNA TGTGCCAGCTGCCCAGCTGTAGGTACTAGCGGGGCGGGGACCCAGTACTTC. Translation gives CASCPAVGTSGAGTQYF.

The chain couples TRBV18 to TRBJ2-2; TRBD2 matches 13 bases. J lost 4 bases, V lost 0 bases, and 2 bases had no gene match. Per germline, CDR1 KGHSH and CDR2 LQKENI. CDR3 length: 17 amino acids. Here the CDR3 reads CASSPPGLAGSTGELFF. The CDR3 DNA reads TGTGCCAGCTCACCACCGGGACTAGCGGGAAGCACCGGGGAGCTGTTTTTT. The full variable domain, in which reference TRBV18 and TRBJ2-2 provide the parts outside the CDR3, is NAGVMQNPRHLVRRRGQEARLRCSPMKGHSHVYWYRQLPEEGLKFMVYLQKENIIDESGMPKERFSAEFPKEGPSILRIQQVVRGDSAAYFCASSPPGLAGSTGELFFGEGSRLTVL.

The chain recombines TRBV20-1 with TRBJ2-1, with 8 bases lining up with TRBD1. There are 10 residues in the CDR3. Germline loops: CDR1 DFQATT, CDR2 SNEGSKA (reference sequence). V trimming: 6 bases; J trimming: 10 bases; junction bases outside the gene matches: 2. For the CDR3, the DNA is TGCAGTGCAGGACAGGGAGAGCAGTTCTTC. As protein: CSAGQGEQFF.

This clonotype was counted between two and nine times. The chain uses TRBV6-1 and TRBJ2-7; 7 nucleotides align to TRBD2. The CDR3 sequence is 18 residues long. Germline V gene sequence: CDR1 MNHNS, CDR2 SASEGT. With V trimmed by 7 bases and J by 7 bases, 25 bases remained unmatched. The CDR3 region has the DNA TGTGCCAGCACCCAGCCCCGGGGTTATGCGGGAGTTCGAGAAGAGCAGTACTTC. Protein: CASTQPRGYAGVREEQYF.

This chain joins TRBV7-9 and TRBJ2-5, with D possibly TRBD1 on 5 matching bases. CDR1 and CDR2 (germline): SEHNR, FQNEAQ (reference sequence). CDR3 length: 15 residues. V gave up 1 base and J gave up 3 bases, with 12 bases separating them. The CDR3 bases are TGTGCCAGCAGCTTAGGAATCACGACAGAAGAGACCCAGTACTTC. Its translation: CASSLGITTEETQYF.

This clonotype was recorded many times. The rearrangement uses TRBV6-1 and TRBJ1-6, with no clear D. Germline CDR1 and CDR2: MNHNS and SASEGT. This CDR3 region has 15 residues. Trimming cost V 6 bases and J 2 bases, with 11 bases left between them. In DNA, the CDR3 is TGTGCCAGCAGCACCGACGTGGCCTATAATTCACCCCTCCACTTT. Translated: CASSTDVAYNSPLHF.

Ten or more counts support this clonotype. The chain recombines TRBV13 with TRBJ2-1; the D gene is possibly TRBD2 (6 bases). Germline-derived CDR1 and CDR2 are PRHDT and FYEKMQ (reference sequence). The CDR3 length is 14 residues. Between the trimmed V and J ends, which lost 11 bases and 3 bases, there was a span of 17 bases. The CDR3 sequence is CAGGTGTYYNEQFF. Here the CDR3 DNA reads TGTGCCGGCGGTACCGGGACTTACTACAATGAGCAGTTCTTC.

The J gene is TRBJ2-1, the V gene TRBV7-9; D is unclear. The V gene's germline CDR1 is SEHNR and CDR2 FQNEAQ (reference sequence). Between the trimmed V and J ends, which lost 8 bases and 7 bases, there was a span of 15 bases. The CDR3 loop spans 13 amino acids. CDR3 sequence (DNA): TGTGCCAGCGCCGGCCTTTTTGGAAATGAGCAGTTCTTC. Protein: CASAGLFGNEQFF.

The sample holds many counts of this clonotype. This CDR3 is CSALLAGNEQYF. CDR3 coding DNA: TGCAGTGCACTACTAGCGGGAAACGAGCAGTACTTC. The genes are TRBV20-1 and TRBJ2-7; TRBD2 matches at 10 bases. The trim removed 6 bases at V and 5 bases at J, leaving 4 bases unmatched. CDR3 size: 12 residues. The germline V gene encodes CDR1 DFQATT and CDR2 SNEGSKA (reference sequence).

The sample holds a few counts of this clonotype. The gene calls are TRBV28 and TRBJ1-1; no clear D gene. Trimming pared 4 bases from V and 6 bases from J, leaving 12 bases between. The CDR3 runs to 13 residues. The germline CDR1 and CDR2 sequences are MDHEN and SYDVKM. CDR3 in DNA: TGTGCCAGCAGTTCTGACGTCTGGCCTGAAGCTTTCTTT. Translated: CASSSDVWPEAFF. Combining the CDR3 with reference TRBV28 and TRBJ1-1 gives the whole variable domain DVKVTQSSRYLVKRTGEKVFLECVQDMDHENMFWYRQDPGLGLRLIYFSYDVKMKEKGDIPEGYSVSREKKERFSLILESASTNQTSMYLCASSSDVWPEAFFGQGTRLTVV.

V gene TRBV20-1 combines with J gene TRBJ2-7; D is possibly TRBD2 (5 bases). The J call is uncertain, as TRBJ2-1 better fits the DNA end. The CDR3 contains 13 residues. CDR1 and CDR2 from the germline V gene are DFQATT and SNEGSKA (reference sequence). The CDR3 DNA sequence: TGCAGTGTGGAGGCCCCGAGCTCCTACGAGCAGTTCTTC. Translating gives CSVEAPSSYEQFF.

This clonotype turned up a few times. The chain employs TRBV7-2 and TRBJ2-1, with TRBD2 identical over 10 bases. The junction had 8 bases not matched to a gene; V was cut back by 5 bases and J by 4 bases. The germline gives CDR1 SGHTA, CDR2 FQGNSA. This CDR3 spans 16 amino acids. The CDR3 nucleotides are TGTGCCAGCAGCCGGCTCCCGACTAGCGGGTACAATGAGCAGTTCTTC. Translating gives CASSRLPTSGYNEQFF.

This clonotype was found a few times. The chain couples TRBV5-8 to TRBJ2-1; 8 bases align to TRBD2. V lost 4 bases and J lost 5; bases outside the gene matches: 14. The length of the CDR3 is 17 residues. Germline V gene data show CDR1 as SGHTS and CDR2 as YDEGEE. The CDR3 sequence: CASSRLLREGRDNEQFF. CDR3 sequence (DNA): TGTGCCAGCAGCCGCCTCCTACGGGAGGGCCGCGACAATGAGCAGTTCTTC. Complete variable domain (other parts from reference TRBV5-8 and TRBJ2-1): EAGVTQSPTHLIKTRGQQATLRCSPISGHTSVYWYQQALGLGLQFLLWYDEGEERNRGNFPPRFSGRQFPNYSSELNVNALELEDSALYLCASSRLLREGRDNEQFFGPGTRLTVL.

The sample holds a few counts of this clonotype. The chain couples TRBV28 to TRBJ2-2, with a tentative D call TRBD2 (5 bases). CDR1 and CDR2 from the germline V gene are MDHEN and SYDVKM. V gave up 4 bases and J gave up 0 bases, with 18 bases separating them. This CDR3 has 18 amino acids. The DNA for the CDR3 is TGTGCCAGCAGTTACATAGTCGGGAAGACCGCGAACACCGGGGAGCTGTTTTTT. Translating gives CASSYIVGKTANTGELFF.

At least ten counts were recorded for this clonotype. The chain recombines TRBV28 with TRBJ2-1; TRBD1 might be the D (6 bases). The ends were cut back, 4 bases at V and 0 bases at J, with 13 bases in the middle. CDR3 length: 16 amino acids. Germline V gene data show CDR1 as MDHEN and CDR2 as SYDVKM. As DNA, the CDR3 is TGTGCCAGCAGTTCCCGGGACAAAAGCTCCTACAATGAGCAGTTCTTC. It is translated as CASSSRDKSSYNEQFF. Full variable domain (remainder filled in from reference TRBV28 and TRBJ2-1): DVKVTQSSRYLVKRTGEKVFLECVQDMDHENMFWYRQDPGLGLRLIYFSYDVKMKEKGDIPEGYSVSREKKERFSLILESASTNQTSMYLCASSSRDKSSYNEQFFGPGTRLTVL.

The rearrangement uses TRBV30 and TRBJ2-3; no definite D call. Germline V gives CDR1 GTSNPN, CDR2 SVGIG (reference sequence). The CDR3 has 12 amino acids. V dropped 4 bases and J dropped 5 bases, with 10 bases sitting between them. The CDR3 is CAWKPLRDTQYF. The CDR3 DNA follows: TGTGCCTGGAAACCCCTGAGAGATACGCAGTATTTT.

This clonotype was detected a few times. This chain links TRBV6-6 with TRBJ2-7; possible D gene TRBD2, 5 bases. V was clipped by 2 bases and J by 6 bases, with 11 bases between them. Germline V gene lookup returns CDR1 MNHNY and CDR2 SVGAGI (reference sequence). The CDR3 runs to 13 residues. In DNA form, the CDR3 reads TGTGCCAGCAGTTACGATTGGGCGGGCGAGCAGTACTTC. Translation: CASSYDWAGEQYF.

This clonotype is termed medium-sized. The chain combines TRBV3-1 with TRBJ1-1; D is undetermined. The CDR3 runs to 14 residues. V was pared by 4 bases and J by 4 bases, with 13 bases between. CDR1 is LGHDT, CDR2 YNNKEL, per germline (reference sequence). The CDR3 loop is CASSPPGRLTEAFF. In nucleotides, the CDR3 is TGTGCCAGCAGCCCGCCTGGACGGCTCACTGAAGCTTTCTTT. Filled out from reference TRBV3-1 and TRBJ1-1, the complete variable domain reads DTAVSQTPKYLVTQMGNDKSIKCEQNLGHDTMYWYKQDSKKFLKIMFSYNNKELIINETVPNRFSPKSPDKAHLNLHINSLELGDSAVYFCASSPPGRLTEAFFGQGTRLTVV.

This clonotype has at least ten counts. The genes are TRBV6-1 and TRBJ1-2, with 7 bases aligning to TRBD1. Germline V gives CDR1 MNHNS, CDR2 SASEGT. J gave up 7 bases and V 6 bases, and 5 bases lay outside the gene matches. The CDR3 contains 12 residues. The chain's CDR3 is CASSRDRAGYTF. CDR3 in DNA: TGTGCCAGCAGCCGCGACAGGGCTGGCTACACCTTC.

This clonotype was counted between two and nine times. The chain has TRBV14 and TRBJ1-2, with 9 bases that match TRBD1. Germline V gene lookup returns CDR1 SGHDN and CDR2 FVKESK. The CDR3 is 17 residues long. Unmatched junction bases numbered 10, after V lost 1 base and J lost 4 bases. CDR3 DNA sequence: TGTGCCAGCAGCCAAGTCCCGAGGGGGACAGGGTCCTATGGCTACACCTTC. This codes for CASSQVPRGTGSYGYTF.

The chain carries TRBV15 and TRBJ2-3, with 12 bases that match TRBD1. V lost 1 base to trimming and J lost 3 bases; unmatched junction nucleotides: 2. The germline V gene has CDR1 LNHNV and CDR2 YYDKDF (reference sequence). The CDR3 runs 16 residues. The CDR3: CATSRGDRGRTDTQYF. DNA for the CDR3: TGTGCCACCAGCAGAGGGGACAGGGGGCGTACAGATACGCAGTATTTT.

The chain uses TRBV24-1 and TRBJ2-4; D might be TRBD1 (5 bases). Germline CDR1 is KGHDR and CDR2 is SFDVKD. Between the trimmed V and J ends, which lost 2 bases and 10 bases, there was a span of 8 bases. This CDR3 region has 12 residues. CDR3 in DNA: TGTGCCACCAGTGATTACCAGGGTATTCAGTACTTC. This encodes CATSDYQGIQYF.